The 9 T cell receptor beta chains given below trace back to one sample, sequenced in a study of cytotoxic CD8 clonotypes in ibrutinib-treated CLL. Assay: immunoSEQ multiplex PCR; the TCRdb copy retains only in-frame clones and omits some. The sample records about 150,000 clones, around 80% being singletons. The sequenced sample was PBMCs, obtained after 12 months of ibrutinib treatment. The origin of the receptors is a human donor with chronic lymphocytic leukemia.

This chain uses TRBV2 with TRBJ2-5; D may be TRBD1 or TRBD2 (5 bases each). The germline gives CDR1 SNHLY, CDR2 FYNNEI. V shed 6 bases and J shed 5 bases, with 10 bases lying between them. The CDR3 totals 12 residues. The CDR3 coding sequence is TGTGCCAGCAGCATAGGGGAGGAGACCCAGTACTTC. This encodes CASSIGEETQYF.

This clone has a handful of counts. The chain joins TRBV21-1 to TRBJ1-1; the table gives TRBD1 as D, unverified against the DNA. TRBV21-1 is listed as a pseudogene. The CDR3 sequence is 12 residues long. In DNA, the CDR3 is TGTGCCAGCAGACTAGGGGGCACTGAAGCTTTCTTT. Residues: CASRLGGTEAFF.

V gene TRBV28 combines with J gene TRBJ2-1, with TRBD2 identical over 10 bases. Germline V gene lookup returns CDR1 MDHEN and CDR2 SYDVKM. CDR3 length: 17 residues. The V segment lost 0 bases and the J segment 5 bases; nucleotides outside the gene matches: 7. CDR3: CASSLWGRAGGNNEQFF. CDR3 coding DNA: TGTGCCAGCAGTTTATGGGGGAGAGCGGGAGGGAACAATGAGCAGTTCTTC.

This rearrangement joins TRBV9 to TRBJ2-1, with D possibly called TRBD1 or TRBD2 (5 bases each). CDR1 and CDR2 (germline): SGDLS, YYNGEE. Trimming stripped 0 bases from V and 5 bases from J, with 12 bases between. This CDR3 comprises 15 residues. The CDR3 DNA sequence: TGTGCCAGCAGCGTAGCCGGGACCCGTAACAATGAGCAGTTCTTC. Residues: CASSVAGTRNNEQFF.

The CDR3 loop is CASSQDLGSSYEQYF. DNA for the CDR3: TGTGCCAGCAGCCAAGACCTAGGGAGCTCCTACGAGCAGTACTTC. The chain uses TRBV4-2 and TRBJ2-7; a weak D match, TRBD2 (5 bases). Trimming took off 0 bases at V and 0 bases at J, with 9 bases between the two ends. The CDR3 extends over 15 amino acids. Germline values: CDR1 LGHNA, CDR2 YNFKEQ.

The chain joins TRBV6-6 to TRBJ1-2; the D gene is possibly TRBD1 (6 bases). Germline V gene sequence: CDR1 MNHNY, CDR2 SVGAGI (reference sequence). The length of the CDR3 is 13 residues. The V gene lost 0 bases and the J gene lost 7 bases, with 9 bases spanning the gap. CDR3 coding DNA: TGTGCCAGCAGTTACTCAGGAGGGGGTGGCTACACCTTC. Its protein is CASSYSGGGGYTF.

This sequence joins TRBV30 and TRBJ2-5; D possibly corresponds to TRBD1 (6 bases). V lost 6 bases and J 1 base, leaving 12 bases between the germline ends. This CDR3 is 13 amino acids long. CDR1 and CDR2 (germline): GTSNPN, SVGIG (reference sequence). CDR3 nucleotide sequence: TGTGCCTGCGGGCAGGGGTTCCAAGAGACCCAGTACTTC. Residues: CACGQGFQETQYF.

The chain carries TRBV5-1 and TRBJ2-7; D ambiguous. Trimming took 1 base from V and 3 from J, leaving 14 bases between them. The length of the CDR3 is 15 residues. Looked up from germline, CDR1 is SGHRS and CDR2 is YFSETQ. The CDR3 nucleotides are TGCGCCAGCAGCTTGTACTGGACGGTAGGCTACGAGCAGTACTTC. It translates to CASSLYWTVGYEQYF.

V and J are TRBV4-2 and TRBJ1-5, with TRBD1 matching over 11 bases. Trimming at V came to 6 bases and at J to 6 bases, leaving 4 bases not matched to a gene. There are 14 residues in the CDR3. Germline V lookup: CDR1 LGHNA, CDR2 YNFKEQ. The CDR3 sequence is CASRTGTGGQPQHF. DNA of the CDR3: TGTGCCAGCAGGACCGGGACAGGGGGTCAGCCCCAGCATTTT.